Below, 26 T cell receptor beta chains from the same sample are listed, as sequenced in a study of T cell responses to AZD1222 COVID-19 vaccine. Repertoires were generated with immunoSEQ multiplex PCR, while TCRdb's copy carries only in-frame clones and drops some. The profile shows about 200,000 clones, about 93% of them singletons. Material: peripheral blood, obtained on day 0 of MenACWY control vaccination. The receptors come from an adult in good health.

This chain connects TRBV19 to TRBJ1-5, with a tentative D call TRBD1 (5 bases). Trimming left V 5 bases short and J 4 bases short, with 12 bases between. The germline V gene encodes CDR1 LNHDA and CDR2 SQIVND (reference sequence). The CDR3 contains 14 residues. The chain's CDR3 is CASSPRDLNQPQHF. The CDR3 nucleotides are TGTGCCAGTAGTCCCCGGGACTTAAATCAGCCCCAGCATTTT. The whole variable domain, filled in from reference TRBV19 and TRBJ1-5, reads DGGITQSPKYLFRKEGQNVTLSCEQNLNHDAMYWYRQDPGQGLRLIYYSQIVNDFQKGDIAEGYSVSREKKESFPLTVTSAQKNPTAFYLCASSPRDLNQPQHFGDGTRLSIL.

DNA for the CDR3: TGTGCCAGCAGCCTCACACAAGGGGGAGGCTACACCTTC. Translated: CASSLTQGGGYTF. The chain has TRBV28 and TRBJ1-2, with D possibly matching TRBD1 (6 bases). CDR3 length equals 13 residues. Germline V lookup: CDR1 MDHEN, CDR2 SYDVKM. With 6 bases removed from V and 8 bases from J, the gap between germline ends came to 16 bases.

The gene calls are TRBV5-6 and TRBJ1-1; D is ambiguous. CDR1 is SGHDT and CDR2 is YYEEEE in the germline V gene. Trimming took off 1 base at V and 5 bases at J, with 6 bases between the two ends. The CDR3 is 12 amino acids. CDR3 in amino acids: CASSLWRTEAFF. The CDR3 DNA sequence: TGTGCCAGCAGCTTGTGGAGGACTGAAGCTTTCTTT.

V usage is TRBV4-2 and J usage is TRBJ1-4, with a possible D match to TRBD1 (5 bases). The germline gives CDR1 LGHNA, CDR2 YNFKEQ. V was cut by 4 bases and J by 11 bases, with 17 bases left in between. The CDR3 length is 14 residues. Written as DNA, the CDR3 is TGTGCCAGCAGCCCCCCGGGGGTGATCGGGAAACTGTTTTTT. Protein sequence: CASSPPGVIGKLFF.

The chain uses TRBV7-9 and TRBJ1-1; D is uncertain. Germline V gene sequence: CDR1 SEHNR, CDR2 FQNEAQ (reference sequence). The CDR3 has 15 residues. Deletions cut 6 bases from V and 1 base from J, with 15 bases between. For the CDR3, the DNA is TGTGCCAGCAGGCCCCATTCGAGGGAGAACACTGAAGCTTTCTTT. It specifies CASRPHSRENTEAFF.

The CDR3 loop reads CSVGRADRRGAQYF. The CDR3 nucleotides read TGCAGCGTTGGAAGGGCCGACCGCCGGGGGGCCCAGTACTTC. This sequence joins TRBV29-1 and TRBJ2-5, with 7 bases fitting TRBD2. This CDR3 has 14 amino acids. Per germline, CDR1 SQVTM and CDR2 ANQGSEA. V trimming: 4 bases; J trimming: 9 bases; junction bases outside the gene matches: 14.

CDR3 sequence reads: CASSELGGTGANVLTF. DNA of the CDR3: TGTGCCAGCAGTGAACTCGGGGGAACTGGGGCCAACGTCCTGACTTTC. J is TRBJ2-6 and V is TRBV6-1; D is perhaps TRBD2 (6 bases). V was pared by 2 bases and J by 2 bases, with 10 bases between. The CDR3 is made up of 16 amino acids. Germline CDR1 MNHNS, CDR2 SASEGT.

The CDR3 loop reads CASRAGTGETGELFF. DNA of the CDR3: TGTGCCAGTAGAGCCGGGACAGGGGAAACCGGGGAGCTGTTTTTT. V and J are TRBV19 and TRBJ2-2; 10 nucleotides match TRBD1. The CDR3 has 15 amino acids. The V gene's germline CDR1 is LNHDA and CDR2 SQIVND (reference sequence). V was clipped by 6 bases and J by 5 bases; unmatched bases: 6.

V and J are TRBV19 and TRBJ1-5; 7 nucleotides line up with TRBD1. Germline loops: CDR1 LNHDA, CDR2 SQIVND (reference sequence). J gave up 4 bases and V 3 bases, and 9 bases lay outside the gene matches. The CDR3 is made up of 16 amino acids. The CDR3: CASSIRRGQSNQPQHF. In DNA, the CDR3 is TGTGCCAGTAGTATTAGAAGGGGACAGAGTAATCAGCCCCAGCATTTT. The full variable domain, its missing parts supplied by reference TRBV19 and TRBJ1-5, is DGGITQSPKYLFRKEGQNVTLSCEQNLNHDAMYWYRQDPGQGLRLIYYSQIVNDFQKGDIAEGYSVSREKKESFPLTVTSAQKNPTAFYLCASSIRRGQSNQPQHFGDGTRLSIL.

The table lists this clone with a count of one. The chain combines TRBV9 with TRBJ2-2; no clear D. V gave up 4 bases and J gave up 2 bases, with 9 bases separating them. This CDR3 has 14 residues. Germline-derived CDR1 and CDR2 are SGDLS and YYNGEE. CDR3 region: CASSPRTNTGELFF. CDR3 nucleotides: TGTGCCAGCAGCCCCCGCACCAACACCGGGGAGCTGTTTTTT.

The chain combines TRBV19 with TRBJ1-1; D call uncertain. Germline lookup yields CDR1 LNHDA and CDR2 SQIVND (reference sequence). The CDR3 has 12 amino acids. The V and J ends lost 6 bases and 3 bases respectively, with 8 bases between them. CDR3 loop: CASRRRDTEAFF. As DNA, the CDR3 is TGTGCCAGTAGGAGACGGGACACTGAAGCTTTCTTT.

This clone occurred once. The genes are TRBV2 and TRBJ2-3; 7 bases match TRBD2. The CDR3 covers 16 residues. V gave up 3 bases and J gave up 1 base; unmatched junction bases: 7. Germline CDR1 SNHLY, CDR2 FYNNEI. In nucleotides, the CDR3 is TGTGCCAGCAGTGAGACGCGGGGGTCACGCACAGATACGCAGTATTTT. It is translated as CASSETRGSRTDTQYF.

The V call is TRBV4-2, the J call TRBJ1-5, with 9 bases identical to TRBD1. The CDR3 totals 17 residues. The J segment lost 7 bases and the V segment lost 1 base, leaving 11 bases of the junction unmatched. CDR1 and CDR2 from the germline V gene are LGHNA and YNFKEQ. The CDR3 sequence: CASSQASGTGWAQPQHF. As DNA, the CDR3 is TGTGCCAGCAGCCAAGCCTCCGGGACAGGGTGGGCACAGCCCCAGCATTTT.

The chain uses TRBV28 and TRBJ1-2; maybe TRBD1 (5 bases). Deletions cut 10 bases from V and 6 bases from J, with 18 bases between. CDR3 size: 13 residues. Germline CDR1 MDHEN, CDR2 SYDVKM. The CDR3 DNA sequence: TGTGCCACCCGCTTCCGGGGGACGGATGGCTACACCTTC. It translates to CATRFRGTDGYTF.

This rearrangement joins TRBV9 to TRBJ1-4; 7 bases are shared with TRBD1. The CDR3 consists of 15 residues. CDR1 and CDR2 (germline): SGDLS, YYNGEE. V was clipped by 4 bases and J by 3 bases; unmatched bases: 6. This CDR3 is CASSSRQGSNEKLFF. CDR3 bases: TGTGCCAGCAGCTCACGACAGGGCTCTAATGAAAAACTGTTTTTT.

A remark on this clone: The junction differs from germline at one of its ends, possibly a read error. The chain joins TRBV7-2 to TRBJ2-1, with 7 bases lining up with TRBD2. The length of the CDR3 is 15 residues. The germline gives CDR1 SGHTA, CDR2 FQGNSA. Here the CDR3 reads CASSLAAFSYNEQFF. CDR3 sequence (DNA): TGTGCCAGCAGCCTAGCGGCGTTCTCCTACAATGAGCAGTTCTTC.

This clone was recorded only once. V gene TRBV7-2 combines with J gene TRBJ2-4; 15 nucleotides match TRBD2. With V trimmed by 5 bases and J by 0 bases, 8 bases remained unmatched. Germline loops: CDR1 SGHTA, CDR2 FQGNSA. The CDR3 extends over 19 amino acids. CDR3 sequence: CASSLAGLAGGGAKNIQYF. The CDR3 nucleotides read TGTGCCAGCAGCCTGGCGGGACTAGCGGGGGGTGGAGCCAAAAACATTCAGTACTTC.

The chain joins TRBV4-1 to TRBJ1-6; 7 bases line up with TRBD1. With V trimmed by 3 bases and J by 2 bases, 10 bases remained unmatched. The germline CDR1 and CDR2 sequences are MGHRA and YSYEKL. This CDR3 is 18 amino acids long. The CDR3 region has the DNA TGCGCCAGCAGCCATGGATCCGGGACAGCGCCCTATAATTCACCCCTCCACTTT. It encodes CASSHGSGTAPYNSPLHF.

The chain uses TRBV28 and TRBJ1-2, with D uncertain. There are 12 residues in the CDR3. Germline CDR1 MDHEN, CDR2 SYDVKM. The V end was cut by 8 bases, the J end by 4 bases, with 11 bases between. DNA of the CDR3: TGTGCCAGCCGCCTAAGGTCCTATGGCTACACCTTC. Its translation is CASRLRSYGYTF.

The gene calls are TRBV12-5 and TRBJ1-2; D not resolved. Trimming took off 2 bases at V and 8 bases at J, with 15 bases between the two ends. CDR1 and CDR2 (germline): LGHNT, FRNRAP. This CDR3 spans 14 amino acids. The CDR3 DNA is TGTGCTAGTGGTTTGCCCCCACACCAACCGGGCTACACCTTC. Protein: CASGLPPHQPGYTF. The full variable domain, rest sourced from reference TRBV12-5 and TRBJ1-2, is DARVTQTPRHKVTEMGQEVTMRCQPILGHNTVFWYRQTMMQGLELLAYFRNRAPLDDSGMPKDRFSAEMPDATLATLKIQPSEPRDSAVYFCASGLPPHQPGYTFGSGTRLTVV.

This chain links TRBV9 with TRBJ1-4, with D possibly being TRBD1 (6 bases). Germline CDR1 reads SGDLS; CDR2 reads YYNGEE. This CDR3 has 15 residues. Trimming took off 0 bases at V and 6 bases at J, with 12 bases between the two ends. Here the CDR3 DNA reads TGTGCCAGCAGCGTAGGTAGCGACAGGCATGAAAAACTGTTTTTT. This translates into CASSVGSDRHEKLFF.

The V and J genes are TRBV7-9 and TRBJ2-1; D may be TRBD2 (6 bases). V was trimmed by 1 base and J by 7 bases, leaving 14 bases between them. Germline CDR1 reads SEHNR; CDR2 reads FQNEAQ (reference sequence). CDR3 length equals 15 residues. CDR3 protein: CASSLGLLRGNEQFF. The CDR3, as DNA: TGTGCCAGCAGCTTAGGACTTCTACGGGGGAATGAGCAGTTCTTC. Full variable domain (missing parts from reference TRBV7-9 and TRBJ2-1): DTGVSQNPRHKITKRGQNVTFRCDPISEHNRLYWYRQTLGQGPEFLTYFQNEAQLEKSRLLSDRFSAERPKGSFSTLEIQRTEQGDSAMYLCASSLGLLRGNEQFFGPGTRLTVL.

This chain connects TRBV4-2 to TRBJ2-2; D could derive from TRBD1 or TRBD2 (6 bases each). Germline V gene data show CDR1 as LGHNA and CDR2 as YNFKEQ. V lost 0 bases to trimming and J lost 9 bases, with 23 bases between them. The CDR3 contains 18 residues. The CDR3 protein is CASSQEGGIDRTIRELFF. CDR3 DNA: TGTGCCAGCAGCCAAGAGGGGGGAATCGACAGGACCATCAGGGAGCTGTTTTTT.

The count of this clone is one. The chain has TRBV9 and TRBJ2-5, with D possibly TRBD2 on 6 matching bases. V was trimmed by 0 bases and J by 5 bases, leaving 8 bases between them. Germline lookup yields CDR1 SGDLS and CDR2 YYNGEE. The CDR3 runs to 13 residues. The CDR3 protein is CASSVGGRETQYF. The CDR3, as DNA: TGTGCCAGCAGCGTAGGGGGGAGGGAGACCCAGTACTTC. Looking up the rest from reference TRBV9 and TRBJ2-5 gives the full variable domain: DSGVTQTPKHLITATGQRVTLRCSPRSGDLSVYWYQQSLDQGLQFLIQYYNGEERAKGNILERFSAQQFPDLHSELNLSSLELGDSALYFCASSVGGRETQYFGPGTRLLVL.

This chain connects TRBV6-2 or TRBV6-3 to TRBJ2-1; D gene unclear. Trimming cost V 7 bases and J 2 bases, with 18 bases left between them. CDR1 is MNHEY, CDR2 SVGEGT, per germline. The CDR3 spans 16 residues. The CDR3 is CASTPSGLLAYNEQFF. CDR3 DNA: TGTGCCAGCACCCCTTCCGGGCTGCTAGCCTACAATGAGCAGTTCTTC.

The chain recombines TRBV7-2 with TRBJ1-1; tentative D call: TRBD1 (6 bases). Between the trimmed V and J ends, which lost 1 base and 5 bases, there was a span of 11 bases. This CDR3 has 14 amino acids. Looked up from germline, CDR1 is SGHTA and CDR2 is FQGNSA. The CDR3 bases are TGTGCCAGCAGCTTAGTGACAGGTAGGACTGAAGCTTTCTTT. Translated, it gives CASSLVTGRTEAFF.